This section outlines one TCR beta chain sequence together with its context. Some clones are missing from TCRdb's copy, which holds only in-frame ones; the method was immunoSEQ multiplex PCR. In the table there are fewer than 25,000 clones, 40% to 55% of which are singletons. This sample was taken from a study of neoadjuvant anti-PD-1 for oral cavity cancer. The ends were cut back, 5 bases at V and 6 bases at J, with 12 bases in the middle. This CDR3 has 14 residues. Germline CDR1 SGHNT, CDR2 YYREEE (reference sequence). Time point of the sample: after neoadjuvant nivolumab, at surgical resection. This chain connects TRBV5-4 to TRBJ2-6; D unresolved. The sequencing used tumor tissue, collected after nivolumab (anti-PD-1) treatment. The TCR sequence derives from a person between 40 and 85 years old with oral cavity squamous cell carcinoma. The CDR3 sequence is CASSPSREANVLTF. In nucleotides, the CDR3 is TGTGCCAGCAGTCCCTCTAGGGAGGCCAACGTCCTGACTTTC. Supplemented by reference TRBV5-4 and TRBJ2-6, the full variable domain reads ETGVTQSPTHLIKTRGQQVTLRCSSQSGHNTVSWYQQALGQGPQFIFQYYREEENGRGNFPPRFSGLQFPNYSSELNVNALELDDSALYLCASSPSREANVLTFGAGSRLTVL.